A single sample gave rise to the 20 T cell receptor beta chains below, sequenced in a study of Graves' ophthalmopathy and Graves' hyperthyroidism. CDR3 regions of TCR beta were amplified from RNA transcripts. The first round was an RT-PCR with HTBI primers, and the second round was a multiplex PCR. A single record per CDR3 protein comes from TCRdb applying MiXCR to the multiplex PCR reads. This sample has about 1.1 million distinct CDR3 sequences, with approximately 35% found just once. Sequenced: peripheral blood or thyroid tissue (not recorded which). The receptors were gathered from an adult man with Graves' hyperthyroidism.

This clonotype was recorded many times. The chain couples TRBV14 to TRBJ1-2; 7 nucleotides line up with TRBD1. The CDR3 loop spans 14 amino acids. Per the germline V gene, CDR1 is SGHDN and CDR2 is FVKESK. V trimming: 5 bases; J trimming: 2 bases; junction bases outside the gene matches: 5. The CDR3 region has the DNA TGTGCCAGCAGCATGACAGGGAGGAACTATGGCTACACCTTC. This encodes CASSMTGRNYGYTF.

Many counts were recorded for this clonotype. This sequence joins TRBV20-1 and TRBJ2-5, with TRBD2 matching over 9 bases. The germline V gene has CDR1 DFQATT and CDR2 SNEGSKA (reference sequence). The CDR3 is made up of 17 amino acids. The ends lost 6 bases at V and 5 bases at J; junction bases unmatched: 19. CDR3 in DNA: TGCAGTGCCATTCTCCCTCTGTTGGTAGCGGGAGCTGAGACCCAGTACTTC. Its translation is CSAILPLLVAGAETQYF.

This clonotype was found a few times. J is TRBJ2-6 and V is TRBV13; D may be TRBD1 (5 bases). Trimming took off 1 base at V and 0 bases at J, with 10 bases between the two ends. There are 17 residues in the CDR3. The germline V gene encodes CDR1 PRHDT and CDR2 FYEKMQ (reference sequence). The CDR3 DNA reads as TGTGCCAGCAGCTTAGAGACAGCCATCTCTGGGGCCAACGTCCTGACTTTC. Translating gives CASSLETAISGANVLTF.

The V gene is TRBV9, the J gene TRBJ2-1; D is undetermined. Germline V gene sequence: CDR1 SGDLS, CDR2 YYNGEE. This CDR3 spans 15 amino acids. V was clipped by 5 bases and J by 6 bases, with 18 bases between them. The CDR3 nucleotides read TGTGCCAGCAGTGCCGGCCGTGAAGTGCTCAATGAGCAGTTCTTC. It specifies CASSAGREVLNEQFF.

The chain has TRBV7-8 and TRBJ2-7, with TRBD2 identical over 9 bases. Trimming took 5 bases from V and 2 from J; bases not matched to a gene: 7. CDR3 size: 15 residues. The germline gives CDR1 SGHVS, CDR2 FQNEAQ. This CDR3 is CASSLVTSGTYEQYF. The CDR3 bases are TGTGCCAGCAGCCTAGTGACTAGCGGCACCTACGAGCAGTACTTC.

The chain combines TRBV27 with TRBJ2-5; 12 nucleotides match TRBD1. Germline V CDR1 and CDR2: MNHEY, SMNVEV (reference sequence). The CDR3 sequence is 16 residues long. The trim removed 10 bases at V and 4 bases at J, leaving 13 bases unmatched. In DNA form, the CDR3 reads TGTGCCACTGTCGGACGGGGACAGGGGGCCTTAGAGACCCAGTACTTC. Translation: CATVGRGQGALETQYF.

V gene TRBV15 combines with J gene TRBJ1-2; TRBD1 might be the D (5 bases). The ends were cut back, 8 bases at V and 2 bases at J, with 12 bases in the middle. The CDR3 is 13 residues long. Germline values: CDR1 LNHNV, CDR2 YYDKDF (reference sequence). For the CDR3, the DNA is TGTGCCACCGTCGACCGGGACAACTATGGCTACACCTTC. It yields the protein CATVDRDNYGYTF.

As for this clonotype: With a much larger clone just one base away, this may be a read error. The rearrangement uses TRBV20-1 and TRBJ1-1, with a possible D match to TRBD1 (5 bases). This CDR3 contains 14 residues. Germline loops: CDR1 DFQATT, CDR2 SNEGSKA (reference sequence). CDR3 sequence reads: CSASQGVRNTETFF. CDR3 nucleotide sequence: TGCAGTGCTAGTCAGGGAGTCCGTAACACTGAAACTTTCTTT.

J is TRBJ2-5 and V is TRBV12-3 or TRBV12-4, with D perhaps given as TRBD1 or TRBD2 (5 bases each). Trimming took off 7 bases at V and 5 bases at J, with 17 bases between the two ends. This CDR3 spans 14 amino acids. CDR3 bases: TGTGCCAGCACCCTCGGGACGATCATGGAGACCCAGTACTTC. Amino acid sequence: CASTLGTIMETQYF.

This clonotype came up many times. This sequence joins TRBV10-2 and TRBJ1-2; D possibly corresponds to TRBD1 (6 bases). The CDR3 loop spans 12 amino acids. The germline gives CDR1 WSHSY, CDR2 SAAADI. Trimming took off 8 bases at V and 12 bases at J, with 19 bases between the two ends. Written as DNA, the CDR3 is TGCGCCAGCTCGGACAGCCCCCTTGAAAACACCTTC. This codes for CASSDSPLENTF.

The chain combines TRBV28 with TRBJ1-4; D not resolved. CDR1 is MDHEN, CDR2 SYDVKM, per germline. Trimming stripped 5 bases from V and 5 bases from J, with 12 bases between. The CDR3 is 14 residues long. CDR3 region: CASSKGGLNEKLFF. CDR3 sequence (DNA): TGTGCCAGCAGTAAGGGAGGGTTGAATGAAAAACTGTTTTTT.

This clonotype was seen at least ten times. This chain links TRBV5-6 with TRBJ1-6; D is perhaps TRBD1 (6 bases). V gave up 4 bases and J gave up 7 bases, with 21 bases separating them. Germline V CDR1 and CDR2: SGHDT, YYEEEE. This CDR3 comprises 17 residues. CDR3 protein: CASSQKNRALYNSPLHF. DNA for the CDR3: TGTGCCAGCAGCCAAAAGAACAGGGCACTGTACAATTCACCCCTCCACTTT.

This clonotype was observed many times. J is TRBJ2-6 and V is TRBV5-6; D may be TRBD1 or TRBD2 (5 bases each). The CDR3 has 15 amino acids. Trimming removed 4 bases from V and 4 bases from J, with 12 bases in between. Per germline, CDR1 SGHDT and CDR2 YYEEEE. As DNA, the CDR3 is TGTGCCAGCAGCGGGGACGGGCGCGGGGCCAACGTCCTGACTTTC. It translates to CASSGDGRGANVLTF.

This clonotype showed up many times. The chain combines TRBV20-1 with TRBJ2-7; the D gene is possibly TRBD1 (5 bases). The CDR3 loop spans 15 amino acids. Trimming removed 0 bases from V and 2 bases from J, with 14 bases in between. CDR1 is DFQATT, CDR2 SNEGSKA, per germline (reference sequence). This chain's CDR3 is CSARDLGKGPYEQYF. DNA for the CDR3: TGCAGTGCTAGAGATCTGGGGAAGGGGCCCTACGAGCAGTACTTC.

This clonotype has at least ten counts. This chain links TRBV9 with TRBJ2-2; TRBD1 matches at 7 bases. Germline loops: CDR1 SGDLS, CDR2 YYNGEE. V shed 1 base and J 1 base; nucleotides not matched to a gene: 1. This CDR3 has 15 residues. In DNA form, the CDR3 reads TGTGCCAGCAGCGTACGGACAGGGAACACCGGGGAGCTGTTTTTT. Translation: CASSVRTGNTGELFF. The whole variable domain, remainder taken from reference TRBV9 and TRBJ2-2, is DSGVTQTPKHLITATGQRVTLRCSPRSGDLSVYWYQQSLDQGLQFLIQYYNGEERAKGNILERFSAQQFPDLHSELNLSSLELGDSALYFCASSVRTGNTGELFFGEGSRLTVL.

CDR3 residues: CAISREDQETQYF. CDR3 sequence (DNA): TGTGCCATCAGCCGGGAGGACCAAGAGACCCAGTACTTC. The chain links TRBV10-3 to TRBJ2-5; 7 bases match TRBD2. Germline V gives CDR1 ENHRY, CDR2 SYGVKD. The CDR3 length is 13 residues. The V segment lost 6 bases and the J segment 0 bases; nucleotides outside the gene matches: 1.

This clonotype appeared many times. The rearrangement joins TRBV15 to TRBJ2-7, with D perhaps TRBD1 (6 bases). Deletions cut 8 bases from V and 3 bases from J, with 14 bases between. The germline gives CDR1 LNHNV, CDR2 YYDKDF (reference sequence). CDR3 length equals 13 residues. The CDR3 DNA sequence: TGTGCCACCGAAGGACAGTCGGACTACGAGCAGTACTTC. It translates to CATEGQSDYEQYF.

There are many counts of this clonotype. For the CDR3, the DNA is TGTGCCAGCAGCCAAGGACAGGGGACCGAGCAGTACTTC. Its translation: CASSQGQGTEQYF. The V call is TRBV14, the J call TRBJ2-7; 8 nucleotides agree with TRBD1. The CDR3 runs to 13 residues. Germline CDR1 is SGHDN and CDR2 is FVKESK. V dropped 1 base and J dropped 6; count of bases not matched to a gene: 2.

The V call is TRBV10-3, the J call TRBJ2-7, with 10 bases fitting TRBD1. The ends lost 10 bases at V and 6 bases at J; junction bases unmatched: 6. Per germline, CDR1 ENHRY and CDR2 SYGVKD. The CDR3 is 12 residues long. As DNA, the CDR3 is TGTGCCACTCGGACAGGGGGGATCGAGCAGTACTTC. Translated: CATRTGGIEQYF.

The CDR3 reads CSARDPRGDEQFF. In DNA form, the CDR3 reads TGCAGTGCTAGAGATCCCCGCGGGGATGAGCAGTTCTTC. V is TRBV20-1 and J is TRBJ2-5, with a weak D call TRBD2 (6 bases). The better agreement between TRBJ2-1 and the DNA end casts doubt on the J call. Germline CDR1 reads DFQATT; CDR2 reads SNEGSKA (reference sequence). The CDR3 extends over 13 amino acids.